The 15 T cell receptor beta chains reported below all come from one sample, sequenced in a study of T cell clones after liver transplantation. Clones were read by immunoSEQ multiplex PCR, and TCRdb kept only the in-frame ones, dropping some. The sample carries 75,000 to 95,000 clones, around four fifths recorded once. The source was CD4+ T cells from blood, collected at the 22-month timepoint. All receptors derive from a human patient who received a liver transplant. These T cells may partly come from the graft donor.

The chain joins TRBV6-5 to TRBJ2-2, with unresolved D. Germline V CDR1 and CDR2: MNHEY, SVGAGI. V lost 6 bases, J lost 1 base, and 9 bases lay in between. This CDR3 has 14 amino acids. Here the CDR3 reads CASSPHRNTGELFF. CDR3 bases: TGTGCCAGCAGCCCCCACAGGAACACCGGGGAGCTGTTTTTT.

The chain uses TRBV4-1 and TRBJ2-4; D may be TRBD2 (7 bases). This CDR3 spans 16 amino acids. Germline V CDR1 and CDR2: MGHRA, YSYEKL. V was cut by 4 bases and J by 0 bases, with 13 bases left in between. CDR3 coding DNA: TGCGCCAGCAGCCCGAGGGGGGGTAGAGCCAAAAACATTCAGTACTTC. Protein product: CASSPRGGRAKNIQYF.

This clone was picked up a small number of times. CDR3 residues: CASSLQETQYF. The CDR3 nucleotides read TGTGCCAGCAGCTTACAGGAGACCCAGTACTTC. The chain is built from TRBV7-2 and TRBJ2-5; D not certain. The CDR3 has 11 residues. The germline gives CDR1 SGHTA, CDR2 FQGNSA. Trimming left V 2 bases short and J 5 bases short, with 3 bases between.

The chain carries TRBV6-6 and TRBJ1-3; perhaps TRBD1 as D (5 bases). V was trimmed by 5 bases and J by 3 bases, leaving 11 bases between them. The germline V gene encodes CDR1 MNHNY and CDR2 SVGAGI (reference sequence). This CDR3 has 14 amino acids. CDR3 residues: CASSPRGGGNTIYF. The DNA of the CDR3 is TGTGCCAGCAGTCCCCGGGGCGGTGGAAACACCATATATTTT.

This chain connects TRBV5-1 to TRBJ2-7, with D possibly TRBD2 on 5 matching bases. Deletions cut 7 bases from V and 4 bases from J, with 15 bases between. The CDR3 runs to 13 residues. Per germline, CDR1 SGHRS and CDR2 YFSETQ. The CDR3 loop is CASSPGSGYEQYF. The CDR3 DNA follows: TGCGCCAGCTCCCCGGGGAGTGGGTACGAGCAGTACTTC. Supplemented by reference TRBV5-1 and TRBJ2-7, the full variable domain reads KAGVTQTPRYLIKTRGQQVTLSCSPISGHRSVSWYQQTPGQGLQFLFEYFSETQRNKGNFPGRFSGRQFSNSRSEMNVSTLELGDSALYLCASSPGSGYEQYFGPGTRLTVT.

This chain connects TRBV28 to TRBJ2-3; D may correspond to TRBD1 or TRBD2 (5 bases each). Between the trimmed V and J ends, which lost 1 base and 2 bases, there was a span of 10 bases. Germline CDR1 and CDR2: MDHEN and SYDVKM. The CDR3 extends over 15 amino acids. The CDR3 DNA sequence: TGTGCCAGCAGTTTATATAGGGGACCCACAGATACGCAGTATTTT. Translated, it gives CASSLYRGPTDTQYF. The variable domain in full, with the rest retrieved from reference TRBV28 and TRBJ2-3, is DVKVTQSSRYLVKRTGEKVFLECVQDMDHENMFWYRQDPGLGLRLIYFSYDVKMKEKGDIPEGYSVSREKKERFSLILESASTNQTSMYLCASSLYRGPTDTQYFGPGTRLTVL.

The rearrangement joins TRBV15 to TRBJ1-3; D unclear. V was trimmed by 0 bases and J by 0 bases, leaving 9 bases between them. Germline V CDR1 and CDR2: LNHNV, YYDKDF (reference sequence). This CDR3 is built from 16 residues. CDR3 sequence: CATSRDPGNSGNTIYF. In DNA form, the CDR3 reads TGTGCCACCAGCAGAGATCCCGGGAACTCTGGAAACACCATATATTTT.

This chain uses TRBV11-3 with TRBJ2-1; maybe TRBD1 (6 bases). This CDR3 is 16 amino acids long. Trimming shortened V by 0 bases and J by 2 bases, and 11 bases separated the two germline ends. CDR1 and CDR2 (germline): SGHNT, YENEEA. In DNA form, the CDR3 reads TGTGCCAGCAGCTTAGATGGGGGCCTGACCTACAATGAGCAGTTCTTC. It yields the protein CASSLDGGLTYNEQFF.

The genes are TRBV10-3 and TRBJ2-7; 9 nucleotides match TRBD2. The J segment lost 2 bases and the V segment lost 10 bases, leaving 6 bases of the junction unmatched. The CDR3 extends over 13 amino acids. Looked up from germline, CDR1 is ENHRY and CDR2 is SYGVKD. For the CDR3, the DNA is TGTGCCAGCAGGGCTAGCGGGGCCTACGAGCAGTACTTC. Translated: CASRASGAYEQYF.

The chain recombines TRBV7-6 with TRBJ2-6, with D uncertain. Trimming shortened V by 5 bases and J by 5 bases, and 25 bases separated the two germline ends. The germline V gene encodes CDR1 SGHVS and CDR2 FNYEAQ. The CDR3 sequence is 19 residues long. This chain's CDR3 is CASSLRCEISQSRANVLTF. CDR3 bases: TGTGCCAGCAGCCTAAGATGTGAAATCTCACAAAGTCGGGCCAACGTCCTGACTTTC.

The sample holds a few counts of this clone. The chain joins TRBV6-5 to TRBJ1-6, with D perhaps TRBD1 (5 bases). The germline gives CDR1 MNHEY, CDR2 SVGAGI. The CDR3 has 13 amino acids. V was shortened by 3 bases and J by 14 bases, with 14 bases between the two germline ends. The DNA for the CDR3 is TGTGCCAGCAGTTATCGGGACCTCACATCCCTCCACTTT. This codes for CASSYRDLTSLHF.

The chain recombines TRBV19 with TRBJ2-6, with D possibly called TRBD1 or TRBD2 (7 bases each). Germline V CDR1 and CDR2: LNHDA, SQIVND (reference sequence). Trimming left V 10 bases short and J 4 bases short, with 17 bases between. This CDR3 has 15 amino acids. Here the CDR3 reads CATAGGGYGANVLTF. The CDR3 DNA reads TGTGCCACTGCAGGGGGGGGCTACGGGGCCAACGTCCTGACTTTC.

CDR3 loop: CASSFAGQSNSPLHF. The CDR3 region has the DNA TGTGCCAGCAGCTTCGCTGGCCAGTCGAATTCACCCCTCCACTTT. V is TRBV7-2 and J is TRBJ1-6; D is unclear. CDR3 length equals 15 residues. CDR1 and CDR2 from the germline V gene are SGHTA and FQGNSA. V lost 3 bases to trimming and J lost 7 bases, with 13 bases between them.

This clone occurred once. V usage is TRBV2 and J usage is TRBJ2-1; TRBD2 is a possible D gene (6 bases). Germline values: CDR1 SNHLY, CDR2 FYNNEI. Trimming took 9 bases from V and 6 from J, leaving 21 bases between them. The CDR3 runs to 15 residues. The CDR3: CASTASGLTINEQFF. CDR3 sequence (DNA): TGTGCCAGTACCGCTTCTGGACTAACGATCAATGAGCAGTTCTTC. Based on the CDR3 plus reference TRBV2 and TRBJ2-1, the full variable domain is EPEVTQTPSHQVTQMGQEVILRCVPISNHLYFYWYRQILGQKVEFLVSFYNNEISEKSEIFDDQFSVERPDGSNFTLKIRSTKLEDSAMYFCASTASGLTINEQFFGPGTRLTVL.

The rearrangement joins TRBV25-1 to TRBJ2-1; no clear D gene. Germline V gives CDR1 MGHDK, CDR2 SYGVNS. The CDR3 has 15 amino acids. Trimming removed 6 bases from V and 2 bases from J, with 14 bases in between. CDR3 amino acids: CASRKTAETYNEQFF. The CDR3 bases are TGTGCCAGCAGGAAGACTGCCGAGACCTACAATGAGCAGTTCTTC.